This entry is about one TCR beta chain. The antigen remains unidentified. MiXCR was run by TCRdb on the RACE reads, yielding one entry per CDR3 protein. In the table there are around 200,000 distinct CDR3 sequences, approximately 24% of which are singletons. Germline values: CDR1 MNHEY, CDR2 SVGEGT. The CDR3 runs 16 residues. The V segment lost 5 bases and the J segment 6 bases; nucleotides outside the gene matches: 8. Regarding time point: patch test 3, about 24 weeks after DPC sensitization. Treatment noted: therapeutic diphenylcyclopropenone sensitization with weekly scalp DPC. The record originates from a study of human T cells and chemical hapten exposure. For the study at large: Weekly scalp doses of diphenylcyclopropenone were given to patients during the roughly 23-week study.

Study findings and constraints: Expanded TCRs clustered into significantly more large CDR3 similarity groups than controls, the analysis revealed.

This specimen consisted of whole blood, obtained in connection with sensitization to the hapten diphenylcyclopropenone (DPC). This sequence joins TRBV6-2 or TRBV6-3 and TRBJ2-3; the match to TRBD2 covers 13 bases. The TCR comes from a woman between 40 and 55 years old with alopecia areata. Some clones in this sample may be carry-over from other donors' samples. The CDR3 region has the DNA TGTGCCAGCAGTACGGGGACTAGCGGGATGAGTGATACGCAGTATTTT. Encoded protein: CASSTGTSGMSDTQYF.